This T cell receptor beta chain stems from a study of CD8 T cells in ankylosing spondylitis. There are many counts of this clonotype. Its cognate antigen is unknown. Overall study results and limits: A TCR beta motif made of several highly homologous variants seemed typical of ankylosing spondylitis blood. CD8+ by phenotype, disease-linked clones were relatively rare in peripheral blood.

Quantitative barcoded 5'-RACE was used to prepare TCR beta libraries. TCRdb itself ran the 5' RACE reads through MiXCR, one entry per CDR3 protein. The sample carries roughly 490,000 distinct CDR3 sequences, approximately 5.3% recorded once. This sequence originates from a male donor with ankylosing spondylitis. Material for sequencing was blood, either unsorted or a sorted T cell fraction (not recorded which).

The CDR3 coding sequence is TGTGCCAGCAGAAAAGAGGGGACCCACACAGATACGCAGTATTTT. This codes for CASRKEGTHTDTQYF. J is TRBJ2-3 and V is TRBV9; D tentatively fits TRBD1 or TRBD2 (5 bases each). The CDR3 contains 15 residues. Deletions cut 5 bases from V and 2 bases from J, with 15 bases between. CDR1 SGDLS and CDR2 YYNGEE come from the germline V gene.